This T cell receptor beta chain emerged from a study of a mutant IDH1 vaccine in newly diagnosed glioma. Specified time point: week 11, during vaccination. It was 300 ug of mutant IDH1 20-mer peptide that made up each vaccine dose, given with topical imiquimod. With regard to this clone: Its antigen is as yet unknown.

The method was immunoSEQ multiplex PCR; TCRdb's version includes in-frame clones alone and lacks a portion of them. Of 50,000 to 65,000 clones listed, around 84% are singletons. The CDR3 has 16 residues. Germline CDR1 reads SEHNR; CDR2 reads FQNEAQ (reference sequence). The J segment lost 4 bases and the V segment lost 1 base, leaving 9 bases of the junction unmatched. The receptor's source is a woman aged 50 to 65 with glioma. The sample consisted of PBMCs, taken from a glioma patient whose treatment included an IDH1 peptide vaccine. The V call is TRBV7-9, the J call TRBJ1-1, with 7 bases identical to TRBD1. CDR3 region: CASSLESGGSSTEAFF. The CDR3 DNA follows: TGTGCCAGCAGCTTAGAGTCAGGGGGTAGCAGCACTGAAGCTTTCTTT.